This T cell receptor (beta chain) appears in the sequencing data of a study of CD8 T cells in Susac syndrome (dated by TCRdb to the late 2010s). Regarding the research as a whole: Whether CD8+ T cell activation and differentiation in Susac syndrome was antigen driven was tested using repertoire sequencing.

RNA was extracted using the RNeasy kit, and about 0.45 to 1 microgram was reverse transcribed with random hexamers. The immunoSEQ multiplex PCR assay, covering 54 Vbeta and 13 Jbeta segments, was used to amplify TCR beta CDR3 regions. Bias from PCR amplification was corrected by using a synthetic template baseline for primer optimization and for computational correction. The authors' analysis ran thus. Reads were annotated to V, D and J genes according to IMGT and were analyzed with immunoSEQ Analyzer, with only productive sequences retained. Clonality was calculated as one minus the Shannon entropy normalized by log2 of the number of productive unique sequences. For each patient and control, public and private clones were evaluated within the 100 most prevalent clones. Clones were defined as Susac-specific if absent from the healthy and MS cohorts, from 1052 published viral clones and from other ImmuneACCESS disease sequences. TCRdb cleaned the public reads at Q25 with fastp, built clones with MiXCR and kept in-frame beta chains. Entries are consolidated by CDR3 protein sequence, retaining the most common genes and DNA. TCRdb assigned the V and J calls; the authors' analysis was not used. The table for this sample lists about 200,000 distinct CDR3 sequences; about 96% of them were counted only once. Together, the top ten hold about 0.096% of the sample.

The germline V gene sets CDR1 to KGHSH and CDR2 to LQKENI. Including cysteine and phenylalanine, the CDR3 has 15 amino acids. The read is trimmed to its CDR3 DNA, 45 bases read in frame from base 1. The germline V end is reduced by 3 bases and the J end by 1 base; junction bases left unmatched: 4. About this clonotype: Its specific antigen is unknown. No base qualities exist here, and no much larger clone lies one base off it.

Overall study results and their limits: The number of individuals in the TCR sequencing and HLA analysis was recognized as being relatively small.

Peripheral blood CD8+ and CD4+ T cells from healthy donors, Susac syndrome patients and multiple sclerosis patients were profiled by high-throughput TCR beta sequencing. Treatment-naive patients with stable or active relapsing-remitting disease fulfilling revised McDonald criteria were used as multiple sclerosis controls. CD8+ TEMRA cells were enriched by FACS, while bulk CD8+ and CD4+ T cells were purified by magnetic negative isolation. Blood was collected in EDTA tubes and processed within 24 hours, with PBMCs isolated through density gradient centrifugation. PBMCs intended for TCR sequencing were cryopreserved in liquid nitrogen and were subsequently thawed in a 37 degrees C water bath. Purity of sorted or isolated CD4+, CD8+ and CD8+ TEMRA cells was at least 90%.

The TCR originated in a human donor with multiple sclerosis. The chain links TRBV18 with TRBJ1-1; the central 8 bases match TRBD1. The sample was CD4+ T cells from PBMCs. The CDR3 loop reads CASSPSQGANTEAFF. The sequenced DNA: TGTGCCAGCTCACCTTCCCAGGGGGCGAACACTGAAGCTTTCTTT.